This T cell receptor beta chain was retrieved from a study of blood T cell repertoires in COVID-19. Everyone who took part was about 18 to 90 years old, and they came from some 23 US areas. Clones were read by immunoSEQ multiplex PCR, and TCRdb kept only the in-frame ones, dropping some. The table includes over 200,000 clones, 87% detected once. The sample comprised PBMCs or T cells enriched from blood (not recorded which). The receptor's source is a man between 18 and 29 years old with acute COVID-19.

For the CDR3, the DNA is TGCGCCAGCAGCCCCCGGGGAGGATTCTCTGGAAACACCATATATTTT. As protein: CASSPRGGFSGNTIYF. This rearrangement joins TRBV4-1 to TRBJ1-3; no clear D. Germline CDR1 is MGHRA and CDR2 is YSYEKL. The ends were cut back, 4 bases at V and 0 bases at J, with 13 bases in the middle. This CDR3 spans 16 amino acids.